This T cell receptor beta chain was retrieved from a study of blood T cell repertoires in COVID-19. The method was immunoSEQ multiplex PCR; TCRdb's version includes in-frame clones alone and lacks a portion of them. The data show fewer than 300,000 clones, roughly 84% seen once. Germline CDR1 reads LGHNT; CDR2 reads FRNRAP. This CDR3 has 16 amino acids. J was trimmed by 7 bases and V by 1 base; bases with no gene match: 5. The receptor was isolated from a human donor in a cohort sampled during active COVID-19. The chain recombines TRBV12-5 with TRBJ2-1; 12 nucleotides line up with TRBD1. The sample comprised peripheral blood. CDR3 residues: CASGLASGQGANEQFF. In DNA form, the CDR3 reads TGTGCTAGTGGTTTGGCTTCGGGACAGGGGGCAAATGAGCAGTTCTTC.